The sequence of this T cell receptor beta chain was determined in a study of blood T cells in healthy people across ages. Broader study findings: Relative to aged donors, long-lived donors carried more naive CD4+ cells and displayed higher diversity.

This clonotype has only a few counts. Its antigen is unknown. Then a second PCR, running roughly 7 to 11 cycles, was carried out with a sample-barcoded 5' primer and a J-beta primer mix. TCRdb re-called the 5' RACE reads through MiXCR, storing one row per CDR3 protein. The sample gives just over 1 million distinct CDR3 sequences, under 55% of which show up once; under 20% is in the top ten. The CDR3 consists of 14 residues. The ends lost 2 bases at V and 6 bases at J; junction bases unmatched: 2. Germline CDR1 SGHRS, CDR2 YFSETQ. This sequence was found in an older woman in good health. This chain uses TRBV5-1 with TRBJ2-1, with 10 bases aligning to TRBD2. The sample taken for sequencing was blood. The CDR3 DNA follows: TGCGCCAGCAGCTTTGGGACTAGCGCCAATGAGCAGTTCTTC. Protein product: CASSFGTSANEQFF.